The table lists the clone carrying this TCR beta chain with a few counts. Its antigen is still unknown. A read error may produce the germline difference seen at one junction end. The entry originates in a study of identical twins. With template switching, a universal primer site was added, and the cDNA carried unique molecular identifiers. One entry per CDR3 protein results from TCRdb running MiXCR on the 5' RACE reads. The sample contains around 250,000 distinct CDR3 sequences, 6.5% to 9.5% of which appear only once. This CDR3 spans 13 amino acids. Per the germline V gene, CDR1 is MNHEY and CDR2 is SMNVEV (reference sequence). Study conclusions and caveats: Insertions were fewer in abundant cord blood beta clonotypes, whereas memory repertoires showed none of this pattern. Those out-of-frame alpha sequences shared by twins showed an excess of low generation probability.

A further study also used this sample, focusing on yellow fever vaccine responses in identical twins.

J is TRBJ2-1 and V is TRBV27, with 8 bases lining up with TRBD1. This TCR came from a woman aged 18-30 years in good health. The sample consisted of CD8+ T cells sorted from blood. CDR3: CASSLSGDRPGGF. DNA for the CDR3: TGTGCCAGCAGTTTATCGGGGGACAGGCCTGGGGGCTTC.